This T cell receptor (beta chain) stems from a study of CD8 T cells in Susac syndrome. Study in general: Patients with Susac syndrome, at blood draw, were therapy-naive, on corticosteroids, or on intravenous immunoglobulin alone.

Study-level points and caveats: Total CD8+ and CD8+ TEMRA repertoires contained 15 to 20 and five Susac-specific public clones, respectively.

V dropped 3 bases and J dropped 4 bases, with 7 bases sitting between them. The CDR3 has 12 residues. Germline CDR1 is LGHNT and CDR2 is FRNRAP. Details on this clonotype: The antigen remains undetermined.

Reverse transcription of roughly 0.5 to 1 ug RNA was performed with random hexamers. One entry per CDR3 protein, called by TCRdb with MiXCR from the immunoSEQ multiplex PCR reads. This table has 75,000 to 100,000 distinct CDR3 sequences, 90% to 95% appearing once. Sequenced input: CD8+ T cells from PBMCs. The V and J genes are TRBV12-5 and TRBJ2-7; D is unresolved. This clonotype originated in a human donor with Susac syndrome. The CDR3 DNA is TGTGCTAGTGGTTTAGTCGGTTACGAGCAGTACTTC. Its protein is CASGLVGYEQYF.